This TCR beta chain was sequenced in a study of shared clonotypes between healthy human individuals. As defined, naive CD8 cells were CD45RO-negative and positively selected for CCR7, with terminally differentiated effector memory CD45RA+ cells excluded. V was clipped by 3 bases and J by 0 bases, with 8 bases between them. The germline CDR1 and CDR2 sequences are LGHNA and YSLEER. The CDR3 is made up of 14 amino acids. Clones were sequenced by immunoSEQ multiplex PCR, and TCRdb holds only the in-frame ones, with some missing. Here the sample spans approximately 810,000 clones, more than 85% being singletons.

The receptor was isolated from a man aged 30 to 39 in good health. Source material: naive CD8+ T cells sorted from blood. The chain recombines TRBV4-3 with TRBJ2-5, with TRBD2 as a possible D gene (5 bases). CDR3 loop: CASSQDWNQETQYF. The CDR3 DNA is TGCGCCAGCAGCCAGGACTGGAACCAAGAGACCCAGTACTTC.